A single T cell receptor (beta chain) is shown here with its context. What it binds is not known. The data belong to a study of cytomegalovirus exposure and HLA in healthy donors. The study, taken as a whole, reports: In the 95 to 150 validation repertoires, just under 95% of cluster scores exceeded 0, per a later analysis. The study designated 164 TCR beta chains cytomegalovirus-associated. Rare sequences made up most TCRs, while some public TCRs were found in many donors.

Generated by immunoSEQ multiplex PCR, the TCRdb table keeps only in-frame clones and is missing some. The sample shows approximately 150,000 clones, roughly 90% of them seen only once. The CDR3 runs 15 residues. J gave up 7 bases and V 3 bases, and 9 bases lay outside the gene matches. Germline CDR1 is SGDLS and CDR2 is YYNGEE. The chain uses TRBV9 and TRBJ2-5, with TRBD2 matching over 10 bases. The source material was PBMCs. The TCR comes from a man in his late teens or twenties in good health and CMV-seropositive. CDR3 region: CASSASGGAEATQYF. CDR3 in DNA: TGTGCCAGCAGCGCGAGCGGGGGGGCCGAAGCGACCCAGTACTTC.